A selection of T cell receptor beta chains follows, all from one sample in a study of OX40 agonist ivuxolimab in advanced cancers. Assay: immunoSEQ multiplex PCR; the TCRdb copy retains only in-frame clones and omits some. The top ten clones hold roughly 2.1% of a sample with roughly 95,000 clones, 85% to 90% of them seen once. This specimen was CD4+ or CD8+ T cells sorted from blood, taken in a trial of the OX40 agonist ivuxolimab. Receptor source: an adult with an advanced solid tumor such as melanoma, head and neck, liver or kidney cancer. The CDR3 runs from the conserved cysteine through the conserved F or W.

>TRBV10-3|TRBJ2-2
CAIRDANTGELFF
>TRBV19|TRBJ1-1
CASSDGMNTEAFF
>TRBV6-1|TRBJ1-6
CASSDSGFPLHF
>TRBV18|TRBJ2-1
CASSRIPAYNEQFF
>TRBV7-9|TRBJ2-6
CASSPPGRSSSGANVLTF
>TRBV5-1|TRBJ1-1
CASSLEGKGTEAFF
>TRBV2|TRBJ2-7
CASSVLGTGGYEQYF
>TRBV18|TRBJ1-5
CASSFTGLSNQPQHF
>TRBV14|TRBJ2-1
CASSQAGREGLNEQFF
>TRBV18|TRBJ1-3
CASSPRDRGALSGNTIYF
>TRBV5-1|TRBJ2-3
CASSVQGSDTQYF
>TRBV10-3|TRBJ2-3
CATRGGLAGGTDTQYF
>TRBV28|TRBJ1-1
CASTTFGRDTEAFF
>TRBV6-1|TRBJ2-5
CASSADRMGETQYF
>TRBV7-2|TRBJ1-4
CASSSTGGHGEKLFF
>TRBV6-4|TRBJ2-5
CASNKAGTEGTQYF
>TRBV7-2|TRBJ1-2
CASSLEDSGYTF
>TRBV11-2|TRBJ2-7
CASSLDLGAAYEQYF
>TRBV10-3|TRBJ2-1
CAISATLQGFSGRSLNEQFF
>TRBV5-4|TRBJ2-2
CASSSPAAGGNTGELFF
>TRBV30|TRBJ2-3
CAWSQTSGRTDTQYF
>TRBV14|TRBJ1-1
CASSPQNTEAFF